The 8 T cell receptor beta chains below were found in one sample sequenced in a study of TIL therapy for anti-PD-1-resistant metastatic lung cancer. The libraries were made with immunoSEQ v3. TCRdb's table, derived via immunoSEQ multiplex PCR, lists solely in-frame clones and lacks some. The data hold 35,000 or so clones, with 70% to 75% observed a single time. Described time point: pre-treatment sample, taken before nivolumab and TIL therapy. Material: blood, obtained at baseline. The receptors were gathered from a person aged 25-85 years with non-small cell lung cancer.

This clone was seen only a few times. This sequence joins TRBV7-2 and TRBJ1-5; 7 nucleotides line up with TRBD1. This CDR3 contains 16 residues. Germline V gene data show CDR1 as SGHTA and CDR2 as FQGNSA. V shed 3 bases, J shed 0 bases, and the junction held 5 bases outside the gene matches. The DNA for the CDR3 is TGTGCCAGCAGCTTGACAGGGATTGTTAGCAATCAGCCCCAGCATTTT. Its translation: CASSLTGIVSNQPQHF.

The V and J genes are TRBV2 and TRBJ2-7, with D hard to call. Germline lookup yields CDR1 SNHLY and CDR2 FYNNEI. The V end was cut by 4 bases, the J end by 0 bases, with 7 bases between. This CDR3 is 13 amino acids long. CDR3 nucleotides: TGTGCCAGCAGTGTGGAGAGCTCCTACGAGCAGTACTTC. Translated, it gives CASSVESSYEQYF.

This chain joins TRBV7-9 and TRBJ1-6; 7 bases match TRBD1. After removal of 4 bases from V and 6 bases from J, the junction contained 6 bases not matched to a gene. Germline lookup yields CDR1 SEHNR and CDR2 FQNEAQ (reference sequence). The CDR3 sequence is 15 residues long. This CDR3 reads CASSSTGQANSPLHF. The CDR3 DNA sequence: TGTGCCAGCAGCTCCACCGGACAGGCTAATTCACCCCTCCACTTT. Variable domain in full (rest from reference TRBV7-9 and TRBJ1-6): DTGVSQNPRHKITKRGQNVTFRCDPISEHNRLYWYRQTLGQGPEFLTYFQNEAQLEKSRLLSDRFSAERPKGSFSTLEIQRTEQGDSAMYLCASSSTGQANSPLHFGNGTRLTVT.

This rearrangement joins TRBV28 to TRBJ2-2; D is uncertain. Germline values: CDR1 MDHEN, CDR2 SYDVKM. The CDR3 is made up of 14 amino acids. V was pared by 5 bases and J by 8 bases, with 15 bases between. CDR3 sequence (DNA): TGTGCCAGCAGTAGGCCCCTCTACTCTGGGGAGCTGTTTTTT. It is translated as CASSRPLYSGELFF.

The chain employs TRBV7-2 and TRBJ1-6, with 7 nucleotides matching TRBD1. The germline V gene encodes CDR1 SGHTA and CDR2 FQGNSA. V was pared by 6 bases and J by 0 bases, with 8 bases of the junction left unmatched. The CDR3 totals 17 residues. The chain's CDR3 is CASRPGQSSSYNSPLHF. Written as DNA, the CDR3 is TGTGCCAGCAGACCGGGACAGTCAAGCTCCTATAATTCACCCCTCCACTTT.

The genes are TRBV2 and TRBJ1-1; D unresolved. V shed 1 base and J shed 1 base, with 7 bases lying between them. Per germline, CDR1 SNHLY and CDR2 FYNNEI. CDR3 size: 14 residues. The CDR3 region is CASSEEVRNTEAFF. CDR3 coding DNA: TGTGCCAGCAGTGAAGAGGTGAGGAACACTGAAGCTTTCTTT.

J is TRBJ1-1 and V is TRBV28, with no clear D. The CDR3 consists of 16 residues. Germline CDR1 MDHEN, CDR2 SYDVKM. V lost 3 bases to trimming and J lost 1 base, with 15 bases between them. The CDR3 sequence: CASSLDPGLPNTEAFF. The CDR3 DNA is TGTGCCAGCAGTTTGGATCCCGGACTGCCGAACACTGAAGCTTTCTTT.

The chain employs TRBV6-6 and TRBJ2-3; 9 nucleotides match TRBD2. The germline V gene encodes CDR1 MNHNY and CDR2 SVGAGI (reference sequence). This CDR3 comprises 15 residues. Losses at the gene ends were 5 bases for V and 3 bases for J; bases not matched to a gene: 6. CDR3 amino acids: CASSRGAGGTDTQYF. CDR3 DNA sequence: TGTGCCAGCAGTCGTGGGGCGGGGGGGACAGATACGCAGTATTTT.